These T cell receptor beta chains were read from a single sample in a study of blood T cell repertoires in COVID-19. Only in-frame clones appear in the TCRdb table, and some are missing; sequencing was by immunoSEQ multiplex PCR. The table lists 150,000 to 200,000 clones, about four fifths of them singletons, with about 10% in the top ten. The sample comprised PBMCs or T cells enriched from blood (not recorded which). The receptor set was obtained from a man in his fifties who had recovered from COVID-19. CDR3s include the opening cysteine and the closing phenylalanine or tryptophan. The order of the fields is D gene, J gene, clone size, V gene, CDR3 DNA, CDR3 protein. D genes are given only for firm matches. Where a row states a size, it is once, few, many or the class of an expanded clone; other rows omit it.

TRBD1,TRBJ1-5,-,TRBV29-1,TGCAGCGCTGGACAGGGAACGGGTCAGCCCCAGCATTTT,CSAGQGTGQPQHF
-,TRBJ1-1,once,TRBV6-5,TGTGCCAGCAGTTACTCGTCCTCGGGACAAGCTGAAGCTTTCTTT,CASSYSSSGQAEAFF
TRBD1,TRBJ1-4,-,TRBV4-1,TGCGCCAGCAGCCAAGAGCTTAACTTCTTCCGGGACAGCCTGTTTTTT,CASSQELNFFRDSLFF
-,TRBJ1-1,-,TRBV9,TGTGCCAGCAGCGCCGAGGGGAGGGGGGGCAGCACTGAAGCTTTCTTT,CASSAEGRGGSTEAFF
-,TRBJ1-2,-,TRBV7-2,TGTGCCAGCAGCTTATCGAACAGAATCTATGGCTACACCTTC,CASSLSNRIYGYTF
TRBD1,TRBJ2-7,-,TRBV7-8,TGTGCCAGCAGCTTAGAGACAGGGAGCTCCTACGAGCAGTACTTC,CASSLETGSSYEQYF
-,TRBJ2-3,-,TRBV6-5,TGTGCCAGCAGTTTGGGTAGCGCTAGCACAGATACGCAGTATTTT,CASSLGSASTDTQYF
-,TRBJ2-5,-,TRBV28,TGTGCCAGCAGCCAAACCGGGACTCACCAAGAGACCCAGTACTTC,CASSQTGTHQETQYF
-,TRBJ2-1,-,TRBV7-9,TGTGCCAGCAGCTTAGTCCGCAGGTACAATGAGCAGTTCTTC,CASSLVRRYNEQFF
-,TRBJ2-1,-,TRBV18,TGTGCCAGCTCACCCCCGCGGGGTCGAGAGAAGCCCTACAATGAGCAGTTCTTC,CASSPPRGREKPYNEQFF
TRBD2,TRBJ2-3,once,TRBV4-1,TGCGCCAGCAGCCAATATATCCTAACTAGCGGGGGTGTGGATTTT,CASSQYILTSGGVDF
-,TRBJ1-4,-,TRBV3-1/TRBV3-2,TGTGCCAGCAGCCAAGTAGCCCTTGAAAAACTGTTTTTT,CASSQVALEKLFF
-,TRBJ2-7,-,TRBV6-1,TGTGCCAGCAGTGAGTCCGGGGTTTACGAGCAGTACTTC,CASSESGVYEQYF
TRBD1,TRBJ2-2,-,TRBV19,TGTGCCAGTACCCTTGGGACAGGGAGGCCCGGGGAGCTGTTTTTT,CASTLGTGRPGELFF
-,TRBJ2-7,-,TRBV7-9,TGTGCCAGCAGCGGCAGCGGCGGGGTCGGCGCCGAGCAGTACTTC,CASSGSGGVGAEQYF
TRBD1,TRBJ1-2,few,TRBV7-8,TGTGCCAGCAGCAGAACTTGGGACAGGGGCAATGGCTACACCTTC,CASSRTWDRGNGYTF
TRBD2,TRBJ2-5,-,TRBV19,TGTGCCAGTAGTAGTCCCCTCCCTAGCGGGGGGGAGACCCAGTACTTC,CASSSPLPSGGETQYF
-,TRBJ2-1,once,TRBV9,TGTGCCAGCAGCGTAGGGGAGATCAATGAGCAGTTCTTC,CASSVGEINEQFF
TRBD2,TRBJ2-3,once,TRBV2,TGTGCCAGCAACCCAGCGGGGACAGATACGCAGTATTTT,CASNPAGTDTQYF
TRBD1,TRBJ2-1,-,TRBV5-4,TGTGCCAGCAGCTTGGGACAGGGCAGATCCTACAATGAGCAGTTCTTC,CASSLGQGRSYNEQFF
TRBD1,TRBJ2-7,-,TRBV28,TGTGCCAGCACCGGGACAGTTTCCTACGAGCAGTACTTC,CASTGTVSYEQYF
-,TRBJ2-4,-,TRBV7-8,TGTGCCAGCAGCTCACGCAGGGGAAACATTCAGTACTTC,CASSSRRGNIQYF
TRBD2,TRBJ2-2,-,TRBV5-1,TGCGCCAGCAGCTCCGGACTAGCAGATAACACCGGGGAGCTGTTTTTT,CASSSGLADNTGELFF
TRBD2,TRBJ2-7,-,TRBV6-6,TGTGCCAGCAGGGGGACTAGCGGGAGTTCAACCTACGAGCAGTACTTC,CASRGTSGSSTYEQYF
-,TRBJ2-7,-,TRBV7-8,TGTGCCAGCAGCCTACGTAGGGTGAGGGCGGCTCATAGCTCCTACGAGCAGTACTTC,CASSLRRVRAAHSSYEQYF
TRBD1,TRBJ1-1,-,TRBV3-1/TRBV3-2,TGTGCCAGCAGCCACGTTACAGGGGGTGAAGCTTTCTTT,CASSHVTGGEAFF
-,TRBJ2-5,-,TRBV10-3,TGTGCCATCAGTGAAGGACGCAGGGCCCACCAAGAGACCCAGTACTTC,CAISEGRRAHQETQYF
-,TRBJ2-7,-,TRBV11-3,TGTGCCAGCAGCTTAGGATTTGCGAGGGAGCAGTACTTC,CASSLGFAREQYF
TRBD2,TRBJ2-7,-,TRBV3-1/TRBV3-2,TGTGCCAGCAGCCAGAGAGGACTAGCGGGACCCGACTCCTACGAGCAGTACTTC,CASSQRGLAGPDSYEQYF
-,TRBJ1-3,once,TRBV7-9,TGTGCCAGCAGCTTAGACCCGAGGATTGGAAACACCATATATTTT,CASSLDPRIGNTIYF
TRBD1,TRBJ2-7,-,TRBV5-1,TGCGCCAGCAGCGAAAAGGGACAGACCTACGAGCAGTACTTC,CASSEKGQTYEQYF
TRBD2,TRBJ2-1,once,TRBV27,TGTGCCAGCAGTCCCCGGACTAGCGGAACGTCCAATGAGCAGTTCTTC,CASSPRTSGTSNEQFF
TRBD2,TRBJ2-1,-,TRBV15,TGTGCCACCAGCAGATGGACCGGGACTAGCTCCCACAATGAGCAGTTCTTC,CATSRWTGTSSHNEQFF
-,TRBJ1-1,-,TRBV19,TGTGCCAGTAGTATAGATCGAGGGGGTGAAGCTTTCTTT,CASSIDRGGEAFF
TRBD1,TRBJ2-3,-,TRBV7-3,TGTGCCAGCAGCTGGGACAGCGCTAGCACAGATACGCAGTATTTT,CASSWDSASTDTQYF
-,TRBJ2-1,-,TRBV11-2,TGTGCCAGCAGCTTAGATAGCGGATCCTACAATGAGCAGTTCTTC,CASSLDSGSYNEQFF
TRBD2,TRBJ2-1,few,TRBV10-1,TGCGCCAGATTTCATAGCGGGAGGTACAATGAGCAGTTCTTC,CARFHSGRYNEQFF
-,TRBJ1-2,-,TRBV15,TGTGCCACCAGCAGAGACGATGGCTACACCTTC,CATSRDDGYTF
TRBD2,TRBJ2-1,-,TRBV5-1,TGCGCCAGCCGGGATAGCGGGAGAACCTACAATGAGCAGTTCTTC,CASRDSGRTYNEQFF
-,TRBJ1-5,-,TRBV7-9,TGTGCCAGCAGCTTAGGGGCCCCCAATCAGCCCCAGCATTTT,CASSLGAPNQPQHF
-,TRBJ1-2,few,TRBV28,TGTGCCAGCTCCCCCGCAGGCCGCAGAGATCACTACACCTTC,CASSPAGRRDHYTF
-,TRBJ2-2,-,TRBV5-5,TGTGCCAGCAGCTTTCTTAGAGCGGACACCGGGGAGCTGTTTTTT,CASSFLRADTGELFF
-,TRBJ1-1,-,TRBV29-1,TGCAGCGTTATTGAGGGGAACACTGAAGCTTTCTTT,CSVIEGNTEAFF
TRBD2,TRBJ2-2,-,TRBV6-4,TGTGCCACCGCCCCCCGGCGGGGGGCCAACACCGGGGAGCTGTTTTTT,CATAPRRGANTGELFF
-,TRBJ2-6,-,TRBV24-1,TGTGCCACCAGTGTGGGACACTCTGGGGCCAACGTCCTGACTTTC,CATSVGHSGANVLTF
TRBD1,TRBJ1-1,-,TRBV6-5,TGTGCCAGCACCCCGGCAGGGGGCTACACTGAAGCTTTCTTT,CASTPAGGYTEAFF
-,TRBJ2-1,once,TRBV5-1,TGCGCCAGCAGCATTGAACTAGATAATGAGCAGTTCTTC,CASSIELDNEQFF
TRBD2,TRBJ2-5,-,TRBV24-1,TGTGCCACCAGTGATACAAAGGCTAGCGGTCAAGAGACCCAGTACTTC,CATSDTKASGQETQYF
TRBD2,TRBJ2-7,-,TRBV5-4,TGTGCCAGCAGCTTGGGACTAGCGGGGGGAGTATACGAGCAGTACTTC,CASSLGLAGGVYEQYF
TRBD1,TRBJ1-6,-,TRBV9,TGTGCCAGCAGCGAGGGCAGGGGGCAGAATTCACCCCTCCACTTT,CASSEGRGQNSPLHF
-,TRBJ2-2,-,TRBV20-1,TGCAGTGCTAGTCAGCGGTTGGGCACCGGGGAGCTGTTTTTT,CSASQRLGTGELFF
TRBD2,TRBJ2-1,-,TRBV19,TGTGCCAGTAGTATAGCTGCGGGGGGGTACAATGAGCAGTTCTTC,CASSIAAGGYNEQFF
-,TRBJ1-5,-,TRBV28,TGTGCCAGCAGTTCCCTAGACAGGACAAATCAGCCCCAGCATTTT,CASSSLDRTNQPQHF
-,TRBJ1-1,-,TRBV6-6,TGTGCCAGCAGCGTCGGGGTGAACACTGAAGCTTTCTTT,CASSVGVNTEAFF
TRBD1,TRBJ2-2,-,TRBV29-1,TGCAGCGTTGGGCGCGACAGGGGAAAGAACACCGGGGAGCTGTTTTTT,CSVGRDRGKNTGELFF
-,TRBJ1-1,-,TRBV19,TGTGCCAGTAGTATAAGAGGAACGGGGGGCGAAGCTTTCTTT,CASSIRGTGGEAFF
-,TRBJ2-5,-,TRBV7-9,TGTGCCAGCAGCTTGCTGGGGAGGCAAGAGACCCAGTACTTC,CASSLLGRQETQYF
-,TRBJ2-7,-,TRBV28,TGTGCCAGCAGTTTGCCCCAAGACGCATCGGGGAGCGAGCAGTACTTC,CASSLPQDASGSEQYF
-,TRBJ2-1,once,TRBV3-1/TRBV3-2,TGTGCCAGCAGCCCGGGATCGGGCTACAATGAGCAGTTCTTC,CASSPGSGYNEQFF